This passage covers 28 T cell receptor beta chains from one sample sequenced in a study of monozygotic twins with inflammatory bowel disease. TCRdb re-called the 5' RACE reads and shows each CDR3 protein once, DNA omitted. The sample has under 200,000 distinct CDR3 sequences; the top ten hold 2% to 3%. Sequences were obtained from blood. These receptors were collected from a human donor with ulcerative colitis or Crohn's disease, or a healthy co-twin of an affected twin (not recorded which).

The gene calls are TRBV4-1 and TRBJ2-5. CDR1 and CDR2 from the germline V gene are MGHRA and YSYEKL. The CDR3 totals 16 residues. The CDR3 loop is CASSQDIRTTQETQYF.

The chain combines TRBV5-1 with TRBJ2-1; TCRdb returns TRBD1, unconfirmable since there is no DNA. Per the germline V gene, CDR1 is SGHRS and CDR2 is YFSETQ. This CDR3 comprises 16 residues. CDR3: CASSWGDRSSYNEQFF.

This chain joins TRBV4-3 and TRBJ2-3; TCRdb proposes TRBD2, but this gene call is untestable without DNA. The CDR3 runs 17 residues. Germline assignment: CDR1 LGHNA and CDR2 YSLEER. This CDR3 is CASSQLLGGERTDTQYF.

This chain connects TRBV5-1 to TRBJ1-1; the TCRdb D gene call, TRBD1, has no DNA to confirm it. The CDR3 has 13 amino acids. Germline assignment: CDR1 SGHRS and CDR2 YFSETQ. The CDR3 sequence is CASSVGQNTEAFF.

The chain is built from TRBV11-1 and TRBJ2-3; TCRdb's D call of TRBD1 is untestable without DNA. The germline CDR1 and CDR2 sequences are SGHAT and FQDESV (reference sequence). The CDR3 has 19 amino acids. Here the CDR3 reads CASSLGDNWESSSTDTQYF.

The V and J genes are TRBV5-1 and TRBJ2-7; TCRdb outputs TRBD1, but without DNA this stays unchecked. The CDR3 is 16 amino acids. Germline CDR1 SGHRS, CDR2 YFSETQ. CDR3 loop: CASSLTGASTSYEQYF.

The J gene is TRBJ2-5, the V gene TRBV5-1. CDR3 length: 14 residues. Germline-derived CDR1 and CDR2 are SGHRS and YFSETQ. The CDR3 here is CASSSDWIQETQYF.

CDR3 sequence: CASSLESAGGFEQFF. V gene TRBV5-4 combines with J gene TRBJ2-1; the TCRdb D gene call, TRBD2, has no DNA to confirm it. The V gene's germline CDR1 is SGHNT and CDR2 YYREEE (reference sequence). CDR3 size: 15 residues. The full variable domain, with the rest looked up from reference TRBV5-4 and TRBJ2-1, is ETGVTQSPTHLIKTRGQQVTLRCSSQSGHNTVSWYQQALGQGPQFIFQYYREEENGRGNFPPRFSGLQFPNYSSELNVNALELDDSALYLCASSLESAGGFEQFFGPGTRLTVL.

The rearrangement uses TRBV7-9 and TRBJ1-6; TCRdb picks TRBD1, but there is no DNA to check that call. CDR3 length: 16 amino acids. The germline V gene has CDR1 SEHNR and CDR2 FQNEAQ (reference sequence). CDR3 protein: CASSFGAGETHSPLHF. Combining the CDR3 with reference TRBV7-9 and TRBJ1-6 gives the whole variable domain DTGVSQNPRHKITKRGQNVTFRCDPISEHNRLYWYRQTLGQGPEFLTYFQNEAQLEKSRLLSDRFSAERPKGSFSTLEIQRTEQGDSAMYLCASSFGAGETHSPLHFGNGTRLTVT.

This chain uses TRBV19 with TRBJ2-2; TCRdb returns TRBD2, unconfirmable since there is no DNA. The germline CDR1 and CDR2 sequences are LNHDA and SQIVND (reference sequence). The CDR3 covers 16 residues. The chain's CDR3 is CASRLGAGVNTGELFF.

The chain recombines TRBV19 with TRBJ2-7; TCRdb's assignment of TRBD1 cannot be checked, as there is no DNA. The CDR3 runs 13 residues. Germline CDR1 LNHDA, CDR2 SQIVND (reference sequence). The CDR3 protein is CASSMGSPYEQYF.

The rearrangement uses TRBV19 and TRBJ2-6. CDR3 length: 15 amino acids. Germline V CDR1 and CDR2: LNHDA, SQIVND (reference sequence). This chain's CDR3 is CASNPPGAGANVLTF.

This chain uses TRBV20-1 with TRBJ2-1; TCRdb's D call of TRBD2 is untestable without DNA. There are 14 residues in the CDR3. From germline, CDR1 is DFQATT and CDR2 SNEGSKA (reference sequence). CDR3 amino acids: CSAYGTSWYNEQFF.

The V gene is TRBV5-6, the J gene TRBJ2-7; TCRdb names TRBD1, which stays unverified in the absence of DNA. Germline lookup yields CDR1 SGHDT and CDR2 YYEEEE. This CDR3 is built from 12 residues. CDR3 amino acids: CASSSGGGEQYF.

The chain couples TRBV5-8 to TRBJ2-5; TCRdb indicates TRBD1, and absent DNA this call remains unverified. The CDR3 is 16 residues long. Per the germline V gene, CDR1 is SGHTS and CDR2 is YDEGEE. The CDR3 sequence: CASSLLTGGPLETQYF. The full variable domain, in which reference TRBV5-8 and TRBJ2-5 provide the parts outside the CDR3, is EAGVTQSPTHLIKTRGQQATLRCSPISGHTSVYWYQQALGLGLQFLLWYDEGEERNRGNFPPRFSGRQFPNYSSELNVNALELEDSALYLCASSLLTGGPLETQYFGPGTRLLVL.

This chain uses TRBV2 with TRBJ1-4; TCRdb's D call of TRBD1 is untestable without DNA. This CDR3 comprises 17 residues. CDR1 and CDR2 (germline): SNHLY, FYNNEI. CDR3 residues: CASSENQGRATNEKLFF.

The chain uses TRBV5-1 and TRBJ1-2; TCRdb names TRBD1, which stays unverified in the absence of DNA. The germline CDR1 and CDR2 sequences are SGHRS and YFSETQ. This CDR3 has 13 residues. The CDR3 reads CASSLGTGNGYTF.

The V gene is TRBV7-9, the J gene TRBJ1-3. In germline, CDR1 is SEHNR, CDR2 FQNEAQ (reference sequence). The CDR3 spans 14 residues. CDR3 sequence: CASSLTQTGNTIYF.

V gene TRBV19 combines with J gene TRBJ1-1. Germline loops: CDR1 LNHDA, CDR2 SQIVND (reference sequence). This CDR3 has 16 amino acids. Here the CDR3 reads CASSKYQGFKNTEAFF.

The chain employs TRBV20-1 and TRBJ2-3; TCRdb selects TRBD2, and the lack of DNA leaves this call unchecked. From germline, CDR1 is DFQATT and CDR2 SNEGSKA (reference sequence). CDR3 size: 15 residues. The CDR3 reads CSASGSGGGADTQYF.

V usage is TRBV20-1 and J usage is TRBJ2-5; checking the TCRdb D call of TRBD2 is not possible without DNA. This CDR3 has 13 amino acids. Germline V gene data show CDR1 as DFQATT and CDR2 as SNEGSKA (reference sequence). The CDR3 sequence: CSASGGAFRTQYF.

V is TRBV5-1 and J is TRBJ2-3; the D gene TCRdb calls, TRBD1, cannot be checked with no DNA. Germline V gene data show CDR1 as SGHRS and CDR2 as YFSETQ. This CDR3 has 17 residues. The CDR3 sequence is CASSLVFIQGLTDTQYF.

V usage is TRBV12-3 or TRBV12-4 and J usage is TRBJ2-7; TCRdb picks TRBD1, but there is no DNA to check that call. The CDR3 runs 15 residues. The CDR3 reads CASSFGTGLSYEQYF.

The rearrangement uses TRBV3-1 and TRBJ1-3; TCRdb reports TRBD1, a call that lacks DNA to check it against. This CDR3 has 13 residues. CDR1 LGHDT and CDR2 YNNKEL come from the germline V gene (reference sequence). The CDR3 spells CASGTGLGNTIYF.

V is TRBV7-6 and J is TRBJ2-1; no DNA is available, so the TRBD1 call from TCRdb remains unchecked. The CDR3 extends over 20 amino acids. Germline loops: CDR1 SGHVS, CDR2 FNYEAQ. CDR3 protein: CASSRGQGASSGRYYNEQFF.

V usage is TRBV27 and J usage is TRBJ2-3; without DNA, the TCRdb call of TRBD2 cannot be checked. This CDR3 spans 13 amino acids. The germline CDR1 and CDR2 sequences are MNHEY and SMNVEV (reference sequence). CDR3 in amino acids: CASTRGVTDTQYF.

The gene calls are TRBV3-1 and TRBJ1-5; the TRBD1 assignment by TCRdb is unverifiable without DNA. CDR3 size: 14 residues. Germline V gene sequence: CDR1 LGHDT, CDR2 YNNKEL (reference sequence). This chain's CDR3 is CASSQETGGRPQHF.

The CDR3 sequence: CASGRDRESDTQYF. This chain uses TRBV28 with TRBJ2-3; absent DNA, TCRdb's TRBD1 call cannot be checked. CDR1 is MDHEN, CDR2 SYDVKM, per germline. This CDR3 spans 14 amino acids.